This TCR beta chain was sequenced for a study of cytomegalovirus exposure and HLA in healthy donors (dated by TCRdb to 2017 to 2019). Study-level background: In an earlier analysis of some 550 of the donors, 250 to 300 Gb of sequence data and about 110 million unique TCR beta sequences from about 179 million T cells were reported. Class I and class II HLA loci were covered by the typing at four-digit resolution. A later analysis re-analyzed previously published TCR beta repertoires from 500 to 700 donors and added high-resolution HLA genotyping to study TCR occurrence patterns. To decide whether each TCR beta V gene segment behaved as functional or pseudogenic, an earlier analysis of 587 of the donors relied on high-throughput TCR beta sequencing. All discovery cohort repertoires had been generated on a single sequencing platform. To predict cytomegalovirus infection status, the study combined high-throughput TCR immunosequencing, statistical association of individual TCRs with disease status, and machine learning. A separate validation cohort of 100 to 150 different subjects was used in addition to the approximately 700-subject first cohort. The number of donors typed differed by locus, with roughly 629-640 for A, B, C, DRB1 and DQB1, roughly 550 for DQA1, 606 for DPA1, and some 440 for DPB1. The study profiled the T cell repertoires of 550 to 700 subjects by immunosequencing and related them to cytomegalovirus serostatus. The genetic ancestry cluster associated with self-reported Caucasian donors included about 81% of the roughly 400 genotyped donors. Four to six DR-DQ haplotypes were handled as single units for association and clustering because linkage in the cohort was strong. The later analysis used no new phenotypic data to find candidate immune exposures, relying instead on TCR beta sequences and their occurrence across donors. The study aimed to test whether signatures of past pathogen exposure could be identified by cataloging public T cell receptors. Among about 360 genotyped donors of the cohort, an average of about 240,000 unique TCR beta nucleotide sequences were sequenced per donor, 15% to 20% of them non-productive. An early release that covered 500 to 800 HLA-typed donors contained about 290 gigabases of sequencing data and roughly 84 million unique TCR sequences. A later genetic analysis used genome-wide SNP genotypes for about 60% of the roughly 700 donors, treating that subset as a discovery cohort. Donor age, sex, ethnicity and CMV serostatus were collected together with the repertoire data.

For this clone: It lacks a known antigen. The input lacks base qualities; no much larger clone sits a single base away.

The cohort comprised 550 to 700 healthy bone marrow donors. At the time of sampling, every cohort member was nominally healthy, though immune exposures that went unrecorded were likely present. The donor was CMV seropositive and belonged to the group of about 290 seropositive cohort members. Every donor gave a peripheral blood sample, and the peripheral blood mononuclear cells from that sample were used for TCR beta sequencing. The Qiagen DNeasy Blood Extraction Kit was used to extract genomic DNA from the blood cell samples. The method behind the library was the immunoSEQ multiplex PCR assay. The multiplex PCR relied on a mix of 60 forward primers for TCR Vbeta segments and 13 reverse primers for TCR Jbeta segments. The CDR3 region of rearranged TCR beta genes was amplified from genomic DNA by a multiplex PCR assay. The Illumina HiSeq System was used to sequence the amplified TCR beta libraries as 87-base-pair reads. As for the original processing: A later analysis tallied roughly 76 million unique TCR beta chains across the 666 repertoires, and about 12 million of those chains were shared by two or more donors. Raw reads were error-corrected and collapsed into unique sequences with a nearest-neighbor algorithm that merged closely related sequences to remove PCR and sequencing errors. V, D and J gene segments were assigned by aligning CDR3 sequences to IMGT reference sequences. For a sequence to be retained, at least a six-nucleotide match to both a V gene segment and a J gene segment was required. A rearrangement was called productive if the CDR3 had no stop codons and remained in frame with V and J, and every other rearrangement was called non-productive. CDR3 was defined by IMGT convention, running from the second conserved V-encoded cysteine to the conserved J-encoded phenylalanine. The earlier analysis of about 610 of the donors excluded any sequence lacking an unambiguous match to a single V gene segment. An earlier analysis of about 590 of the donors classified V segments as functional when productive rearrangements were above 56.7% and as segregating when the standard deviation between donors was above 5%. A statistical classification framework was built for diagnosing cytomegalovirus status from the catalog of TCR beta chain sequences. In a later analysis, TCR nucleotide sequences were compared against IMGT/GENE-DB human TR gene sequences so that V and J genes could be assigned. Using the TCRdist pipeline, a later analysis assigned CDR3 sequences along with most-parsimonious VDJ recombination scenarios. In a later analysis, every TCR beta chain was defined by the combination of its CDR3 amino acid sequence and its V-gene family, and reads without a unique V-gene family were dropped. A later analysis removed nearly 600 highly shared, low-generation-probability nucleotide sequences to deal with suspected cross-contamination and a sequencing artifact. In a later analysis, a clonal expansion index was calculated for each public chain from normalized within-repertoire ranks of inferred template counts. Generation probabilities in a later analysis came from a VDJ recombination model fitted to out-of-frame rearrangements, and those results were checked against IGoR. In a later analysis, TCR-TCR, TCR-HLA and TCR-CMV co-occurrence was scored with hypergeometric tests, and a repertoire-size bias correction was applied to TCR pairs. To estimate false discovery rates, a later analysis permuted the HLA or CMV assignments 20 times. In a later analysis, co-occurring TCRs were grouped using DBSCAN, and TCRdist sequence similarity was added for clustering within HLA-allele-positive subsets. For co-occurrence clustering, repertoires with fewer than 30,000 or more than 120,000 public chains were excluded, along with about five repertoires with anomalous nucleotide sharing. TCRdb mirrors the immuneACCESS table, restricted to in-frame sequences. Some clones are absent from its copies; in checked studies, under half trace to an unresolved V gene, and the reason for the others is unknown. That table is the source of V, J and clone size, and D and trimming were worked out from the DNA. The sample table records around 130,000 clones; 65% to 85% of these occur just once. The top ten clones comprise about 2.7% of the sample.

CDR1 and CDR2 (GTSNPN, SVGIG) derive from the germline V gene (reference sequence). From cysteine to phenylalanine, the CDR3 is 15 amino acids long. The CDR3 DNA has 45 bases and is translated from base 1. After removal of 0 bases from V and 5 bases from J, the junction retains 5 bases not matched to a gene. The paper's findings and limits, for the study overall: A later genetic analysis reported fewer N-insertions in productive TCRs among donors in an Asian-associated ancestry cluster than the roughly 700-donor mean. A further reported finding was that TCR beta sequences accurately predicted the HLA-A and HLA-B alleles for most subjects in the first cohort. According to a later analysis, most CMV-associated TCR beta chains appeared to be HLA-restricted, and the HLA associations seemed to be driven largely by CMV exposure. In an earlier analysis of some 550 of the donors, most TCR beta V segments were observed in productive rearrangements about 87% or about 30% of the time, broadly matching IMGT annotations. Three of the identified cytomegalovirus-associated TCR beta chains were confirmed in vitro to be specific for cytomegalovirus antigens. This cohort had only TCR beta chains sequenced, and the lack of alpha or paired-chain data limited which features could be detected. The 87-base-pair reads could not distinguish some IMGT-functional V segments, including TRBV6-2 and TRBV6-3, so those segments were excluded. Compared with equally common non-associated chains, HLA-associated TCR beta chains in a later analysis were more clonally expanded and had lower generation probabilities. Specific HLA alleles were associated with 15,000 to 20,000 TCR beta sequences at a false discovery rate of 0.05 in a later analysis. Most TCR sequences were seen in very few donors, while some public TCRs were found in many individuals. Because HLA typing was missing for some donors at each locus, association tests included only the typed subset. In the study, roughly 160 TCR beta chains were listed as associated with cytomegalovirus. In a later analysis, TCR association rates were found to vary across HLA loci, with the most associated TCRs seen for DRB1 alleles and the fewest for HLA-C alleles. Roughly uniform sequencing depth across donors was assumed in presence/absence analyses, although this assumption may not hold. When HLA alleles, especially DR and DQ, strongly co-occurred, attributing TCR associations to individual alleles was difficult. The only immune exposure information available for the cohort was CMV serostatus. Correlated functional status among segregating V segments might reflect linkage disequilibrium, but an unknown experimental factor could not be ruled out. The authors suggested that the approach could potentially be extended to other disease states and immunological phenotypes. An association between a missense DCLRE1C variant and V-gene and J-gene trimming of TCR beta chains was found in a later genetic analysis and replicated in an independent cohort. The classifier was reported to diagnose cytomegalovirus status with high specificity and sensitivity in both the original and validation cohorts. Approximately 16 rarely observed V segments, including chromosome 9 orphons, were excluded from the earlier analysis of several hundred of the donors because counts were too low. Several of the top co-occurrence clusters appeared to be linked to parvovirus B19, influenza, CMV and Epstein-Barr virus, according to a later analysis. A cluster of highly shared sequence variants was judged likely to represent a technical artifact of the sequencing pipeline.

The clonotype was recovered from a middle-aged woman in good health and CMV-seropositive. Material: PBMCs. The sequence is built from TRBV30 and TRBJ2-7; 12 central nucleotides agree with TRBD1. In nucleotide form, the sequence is TGTGCCTGGAGTGTAGGGACAGGGGGCATCGACGAGCAGTACTTC. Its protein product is CAWSVGTGGIDEQYF.